Listed here are 8 T cell receptor beta chains from one sample, sequenced in a study of blood T cell repertoires in COVID-19 (dated by TCRdb to between 2020 and 2021). The library was generated by the immunoSEQ multiplex PCR assay. TCRdb took this table from immuneACCESS and kept in-frame rearrangements with V and J called. Such tables lack part of the clones; where checked against another copy, unresolved V genes explain under half of the gap, and the rest is unexplained. The sample includes about 300,000 clones, with around nine tenths observed a single time. The ten largest clones represent approximately 2.4% of the sample. Material for sequencing was PBMCs or T cells enriched from blood (not recorded which). The receptors were sampled from a woman under 30 who had recovered from COVID-19.

This chain uses TRBV13 with TRBJ2-3; no clear D gene. Germline CDR1 is PRHDT and CDR2 is FYEKMQ (reference sequence). The V and J ends lost 3 bases and 0 bases respectively, with 10 bases between them. The CDR3 has 15 amino acids. The CDR3 sequence is CASSFSHGSTDTQYF. The CDR3 DNA reads TGTGCCAGCAGCTTCTCCCACGGGAGCACAGATACGCAGTATTTT.

The rearrangement uses TRBV6-5 and TRBJ1-6; D is uncertain. The CDR3 runs 13 residues. Per the germline V gene, CDR1 is MNHEY and CDR2 is SVGAGI. V lost 6 bases and J lost 7, with 10 bases in between. The CDR3: CASRPGINSPLHF. DNA of the CDR3: TGTGCCAGCAGGCCGGGGATAAATTCACCCCTCCACTTT.

Written as DNA, the CDR3 is TGTGCCAGCAGCGCCATCAGAGAGCAGTACTTC. It codes for CASSAIREQYF. This sequence joins TRBV11-3 and TRBJ2-7, with no clear D. CDR1 SGHNT and CDR2 YENEEA come from the germline V gene. V shed 5 bases and J shed 7 bases, with 9 bases lying between them. The CDR3 loop spans 11 amino acids.

This rearrangement joins TRBV11-2 to TRBJ2-2; possible D gene TRBD2, 5 bases. CDR3 size: 15 residues. Germline V lookup: CDR1 SGHAT, CDR2 FQNNGV. With 3 bases removed from V and 4 bases from J, the gap between germline ends came to 12 bases. CDR3 sequence (DNA): TGTGCCAGCAGCTTCCGGGGAGTGAGCACCGGGGAGCTGTTTTTT. This translates into CASSFRGVSTGELFF.

The J gene is TRBJ1-5, the V gene TRBV28; 7 nucleotides agree with TRBD1. CDR1 and CDR2 (germline): MDHEN, SYDVKM. With V trimmed by 5 bases and J by 0 bases, 13 bases remained unmatched. This CDR3 is 18 amino acids long. The CDR3 reads CASSVSRGFKYSNQPQHF. The CDR3 DNA follows: TGTGCCAGCAGTGTTAGCAGGGGGTTTAAATATAGCAATCAGCCCCAGCATTTT.

The rearrangement uses TRBV29-1 and TRBJ2-7; 7 positions match TRBD1. The CDR3 is 14 residues long. Germline V gene sequence: CDR1 SQVTM, CDR2 ANQGSEA. The trim removed 6 bases at V and 5 bases at J, leaving 13 bases unmatched. The CDR3 is CSVGTGTAGDEQYF. The CDR3 bases are TGCAGCGTCGGAACCGGGACAGCAGGAGACGAGCAGTACTTC.

The chain joins TRBV28 to TRBJ2-6; tentative D call: TRBD1 (6 bases). The V and J ends lost 1 base and 3 bases respectively, with 13 bases between them. The V gene's germline CDR1 is MDHEN and CDR2 SYDVKM. There are 17 residues in the CDR3. The CDR3 DNA reads as TGTGCCAGCAGTTTATTGGACAGAGTCCATGGGGCCAACGTCCTGACTTTC. Its translation: CASSLLDRVHGANVLTF.

The J gene is TRBJ1-4, the V gene TRBV7-2, with D perhaps TRBD1 (6 bases). Trimming pared 1 base from V and 6 bases from J, leaving 12 bases between. Germline loops: CDR1 SGHTA, CDR2 FQGNSA. The CDR3 extends over 15 amino acids. CDR3 sequence reads: CASSLVRGSDEKLFF. CDR3 nucleotide sequence: TGTGCCAGCAGCTTAGTTAGGGGGTCGGATGAAAAACTGTTTTTT.